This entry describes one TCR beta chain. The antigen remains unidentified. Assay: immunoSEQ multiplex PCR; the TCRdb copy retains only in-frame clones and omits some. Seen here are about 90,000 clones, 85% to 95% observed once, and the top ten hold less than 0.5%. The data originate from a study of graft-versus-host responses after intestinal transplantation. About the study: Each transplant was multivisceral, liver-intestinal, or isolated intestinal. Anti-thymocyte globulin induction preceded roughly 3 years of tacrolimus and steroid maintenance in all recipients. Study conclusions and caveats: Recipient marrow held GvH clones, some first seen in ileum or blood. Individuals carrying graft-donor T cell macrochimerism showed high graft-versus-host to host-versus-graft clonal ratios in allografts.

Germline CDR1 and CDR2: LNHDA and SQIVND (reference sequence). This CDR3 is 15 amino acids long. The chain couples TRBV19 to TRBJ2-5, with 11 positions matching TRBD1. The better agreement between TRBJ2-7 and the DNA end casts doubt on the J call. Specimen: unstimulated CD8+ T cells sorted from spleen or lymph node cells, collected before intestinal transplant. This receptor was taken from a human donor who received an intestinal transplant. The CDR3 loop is CASSIGTGGSYEQYF. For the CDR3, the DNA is TGTGCCAGTAGTATTGGGACAGGGGGTTCCTACGAGCAGTACTTC.